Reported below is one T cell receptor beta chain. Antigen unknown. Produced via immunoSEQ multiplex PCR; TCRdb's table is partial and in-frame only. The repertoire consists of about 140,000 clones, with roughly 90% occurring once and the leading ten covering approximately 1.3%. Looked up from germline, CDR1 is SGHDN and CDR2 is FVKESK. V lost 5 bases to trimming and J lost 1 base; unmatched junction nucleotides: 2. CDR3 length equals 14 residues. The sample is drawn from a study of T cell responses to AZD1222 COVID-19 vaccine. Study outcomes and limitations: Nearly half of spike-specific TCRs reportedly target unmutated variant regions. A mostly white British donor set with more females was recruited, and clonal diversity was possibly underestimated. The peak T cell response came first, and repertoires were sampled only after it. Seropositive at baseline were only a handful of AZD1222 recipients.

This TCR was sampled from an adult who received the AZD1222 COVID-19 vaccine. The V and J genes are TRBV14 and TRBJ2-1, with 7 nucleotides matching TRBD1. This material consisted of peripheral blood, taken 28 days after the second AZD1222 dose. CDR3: CASSTQGSYNEQFF. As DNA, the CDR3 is TGTGCCAGCAGCACACAGGGGTCCTACAATGAGCAGTTCTTC.